This entry features one T cell receptor (beta chain) sequence. Its target is not known. A process of 5'RACE template switching, which added a universal primer site and UMIs, was used to make TCR cDNA. TCRdb itself ran the 5' RACE reads through MiXCR, one entry per CDR3 protein. Here the sample spans hundreds of thousands of distinct CDR3 sequences, less than 15% being singletons. The data were obtained in a study of T cells after yellow fever vaccination. The wider study: With SMART-Seq v4 Ultra Low Input, the fractions containing low cell numbers were prepared. Notes on the study in general: High-abundance clonotypes from the bulk population could contaminate FACS-sorted repertoires. Clonotypes found in both CD4 and CD8 compartments made up a small share.

V lost 5 bases, J lost 3 bases, and 8 bases stayed unmatched. Germline CDR1 and CDR2: SEHNR and FQNEAQ (reference sequence). CDR3 size: 17 residues. This clonotype was obtained from a man aged 25-40 years who received the YFV17D yellow fever vaccine. V and J are TRBV7-9 and TRBJ2-7; 15 bases match TRBD2. Sequencing was performed on PBMCs, taken on the day of the yellow fever booster vaccination. CDR3 DNA sequence: TGTGCCAGCAGCCCAGGGACTAGCGGGAGGCCCGACTACGAGCAGTACTTC. It specifies CASSPGTSGRPDYEQYF. The variable domain in full, completed from reference TRBV7-9 and TRBJ2-7, reads DTGVSQNPRHKITKRGQNVTFRCDPISEHNRLYWYRQTLGQGPEFLTYFQNEAQLEKSRLLSDRFSAERPKGSFSTLEIQRTEQGDSAMYLCASSPGTSGRPDYEQYFGPGTRLTVT.